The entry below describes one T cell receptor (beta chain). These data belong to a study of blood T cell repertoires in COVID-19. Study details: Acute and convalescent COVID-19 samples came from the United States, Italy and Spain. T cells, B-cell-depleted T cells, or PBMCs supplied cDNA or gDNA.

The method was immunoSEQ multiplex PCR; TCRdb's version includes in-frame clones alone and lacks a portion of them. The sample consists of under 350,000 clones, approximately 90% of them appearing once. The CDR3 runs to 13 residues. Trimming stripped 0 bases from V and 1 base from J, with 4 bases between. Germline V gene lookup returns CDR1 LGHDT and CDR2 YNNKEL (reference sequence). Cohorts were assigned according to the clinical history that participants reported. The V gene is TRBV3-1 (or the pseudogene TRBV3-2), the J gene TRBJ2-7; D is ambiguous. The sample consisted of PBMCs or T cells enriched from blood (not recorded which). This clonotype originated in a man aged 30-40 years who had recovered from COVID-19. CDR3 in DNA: TGTGCCAGCAGCCAAGACAGTTCCTACGAGCAGTACTTC. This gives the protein CASSQDSSYEQYF.